Below, one T cell receptor beta chain is given with its context. Its antigen is undetermined. The sample is drawn from a study of T cell responses to AZD1222 COVID-19 vaccine. Study-wide background: Pooling was applied to second doses at about 4 or about 12 weeks.

The germline V gene encodes CDR1 WSHSY and CDR2 SAAADI. This CDR3 spans 13 amino acids. Between the trimmed V and J ends, which lost 6 bases and 0 bases, there was a span of 5 bases. The protocol was immunoSEQ multiplex PCR, while the TCRdb copy is restricted to in-frame clones and leaves out a portion. Of some 120,000 clones listed, 88% were seen once; the top ten hold 4% to 5.5%. Study-wide findings and caveats: Among the donors, most were white British and more were female, and clonal diversity was possibly underestimated. At 160-218 and 743-854, vaccine-associated CD4 TCRs were dominant, and they spanned spike.

The sequence came from an adult in good health. The sequencing used peripheral blood, collected on day 0 of AZD1222 vaccination. The chain carries TRBV10-2 and TRBJ1-4; unclear D gene. CDR3 in amino acids: CASRPATNEKLFF. CDR3 DNA sequence: TGCGCCAGCAGGCCTGCAACTAATGAAAAACTGTTTTTT.